A selection of T cell receptor beta chains follows, all from one sample in a study of T cells after posttransplantation cyclophosphamide. Data came from immunoSEQ multiplex PCR; TCRdb stores just in-frame clones and leaves some out. The sample shows several thousand clones, 85% to 95% of them seen only once. Sequencing was carried out using naive CD4+ T cells sorted from PBMCs. The origin of the receptors is a man between 45 and 60 years old. Each CDR3 is given with its conserved first and last residue. D genes are given only for firm matches. Clone size is given for some rows only: seen once, a few or many times, or a class if the clone is expanded.

size,D,V,CDR3
-,TRBD1,TRBV2,CASSGAGGLGNIQYF
-,-,TRBV7-9,CASSLVEAVISGNTIYF
-,-,TRBV19,CASSPAVSYGGYTF
once,TRBD1,TRBV5-1,CASSLVTGTNEKLFF
-,-,TRBV11-3,CASSLARGEQYF
-,TRBD2,TRBV30,CAWSLGLATDTQYF
-,TRBD1,TRBV6-5,CASSFDRGGTEAFF
-,TRBD1,TRBV5-1,CASSLEGAKDIQYF
-,-,TRBV5-5,CASSLDSSAYYEQYF
-,-,TRBV28,CASRAANQPQHF
-,TRBD1,TRBV27,CASSLQGASYTEAFF
-,-,TRBV4-3,CASSQDGTDSWTQYF
-,-,TRBV7-8,CASSLVPTTQHF
once,TRBD2,TRBV7-8,CASSVLAGGNTDTQYF
-,-,TRBV6-5,CASSPPGVDTQYF
-,-,TRBV19,CASSPRQVLNTGELFF
once,-,TRBV6-1,CASSLAATQYF
-,-,TRBV23-1,CASSHPRVQTYNEQFF
-,-,TRBV20-1,CSAERGTEAFF
-,-,TRBV7-2,CASSLHGRGSTRGDTQYF
-,-,TRBV28,CASNTGNIFAEAFF
-,TRBD1,TRBV19,CASRTGNGPPQHF
-,TRBD1,TRBV7-2,CASSWAGQGKAFF
-,TRBD1,TRBV12-5,CASGALRLGQASF